Following are 5 T cell receptor beta chains from one sample sequenced in a study of Graves' ophthalmopathy and Graves' hyperthyroidism. The authors amplified TCR beta CDR3 regions from RNA transcripts. After a first-round RT-PCR with HTBI primers, a second-round multiplex PCR was run. TCRdb reprocessed the multiplex PCR reads via MiXCR and lists one record per CDR3 protein. The data show under 350,000 distinct CDR3 sequences, with under 20% seen just once and around an eighth held by the top ten. Sequencing input: peripheral blood. Every receptor here comes from an adult man with Graves' ophthalmopathy.

This clonotype was found many times. J is TRBJ1-1 and V is TRBV20-1, with D perhaps TRBD1 (5 bases). Trimming shortened V by 0 bases and J by 1 base, and 12 bases separated the two germline ends. CDR3 length: 15 amino acids. Germline V CDR1 and CDR2: DFQATT, SNEGSKA (reference sequence). CDR3: CSARDRSRENTEAFF. For the CDR3, the DNA is TGCAGTGCTAGAGATCGCAGCAGGGAGAACACTGAAGCTTTCTTT.

This clonotype was counted at least ten times. The V gene is TRBV5-1, the J gene TRBJ1-2; D possibly corresponds to TRBD1 (6 bases). This CDR3 has 16 residues. V shed 0 bases and J shed 3 bases, with 15 bases lying between them. The germline V gene has CDR1 SGHRS and CDR2 YFSETQ. The CDR3 nucleotides read TGCGCCAGCAGCTTGGTGGGGGCCTCCGGGGACTATGGCTACACCTTC. Translating gives CASSLVGASGDYGYTF.

The V call is TRBV28, the J call TRBJ2-5; D is ambiguous. The V end lost 5 bases, the J end lost 1 base, and 11 bases lay between the germline ends. CDR1 is MDHEN, CDR2 SYDVKM, per germline. CDR3 length: 14 amino acids. CDR3 residues: CASSTTTFQETQYF. As DNA, the CDR3 is TGTGCCAGCAGTACCACGACCTTCCAAGAGACCCAGTACTTC. The full variable domain, in which reference TRBV28 and TRBJ2-5 provide the parts outside the CDR3, is DVKVTQSSRYLVKRTGEKVFLECVQDMDHENMFWYRQDPGLGLRLIYFSYDVKMKEKGDIPEGYSVSREKKERFSLILESASTNQTSMYLCASSTTTFQETQYFGPGTRLLVL.

This clonotype has at least ten counts. The chain carries TRBV6-1 and TRBJ1-2; D is unclear. The germline V and J ends were trimmed by 2 bases and 5 bases, with 6 bases remaining between them. Germline CDR1 is MNHNS and CDR2 is SASEGT. The CDR3 is 12 residues long. The CDR3 DNA reads TGTGCCAGCAGTGAACCCAAATATGGCTACACCTTC. This sequence encodes CASSEPKYGYTF.

This clonotype was recorded at least ten times. This sequence joins TRBV7-2 and TRBJ1-3, with D unclear. The germline V gene encodes CDR1 SGHTA and CDR2 FQGNSA. This CDR3 comprises 16 residues. Trimming shortened V by 1 base and J by 0 bases, and 10 bases separated the two germline ends. This CDR3 is CASSLGAGTSGNTIYF. In nucleotides, the CDR3 is TGTGCCAGCAGCTTAGGCGCAGGCACCTCTGGAAACACCATATATTTT.